This is a list of T cell receptor beta chains from one sample in a study of CD8 T cells in Susac syndrome. TCRdb used MiXCR to reprocess the immunoSEQ multiplex PCR reads, holding one entry per CDR3 protein. Of a few hundred thousand distinct CDR3 sequences listed, around nine tenths are singletons. Sequencing was done on a sample of CD8+ T cells from PBMCs. The receptors originated from a human donor with multiple sclerosis. CDR3s include the opening cysteine and the closing phenylalanine or tryptophan. The D gene is left open where the match is weak. Size values are once, few and many counts, or a class for expanded clones, and some rows have none.

>NA|TRBJ1-5|TRBV27|NA
CASSFFGQPQHF
TGTGCCAGCAGTTTTTTCGGTCAGCCCCAGCATTTT
>NA|TRBJ2-2|TRBV6-5|TRBD2
CASSYGLAYAGELFF
TGTGCCAGCAGTTACGGACTAGCGTATGCCGGGGAGCTGTTTTTT
>NA|TRBJ1-2|TRBV19|TRBD1
CASNEQGALDGYTF
TGTGCCAGTAACGAACAGGGGGCCCTTGATGGCTACACCTTC
>NA|TRBJ2-1|TRBV6-2/TRBV6-3|TRBD2
CASSYGTNLNEQFF
TGTGCCAGCAGTTACGGGACTAACCTCAATGAGCAGTTCTTC
>NA|TRBJ2-1|TRBV7-9|TRBD1
CASSLPLTGWHEQFF
TGTGCCAGCAGCTTACCTCTGACAGGGTGGCATGAGCAGTTCTTC
>NA|TRBJ1-2|TRBV9|TRBD1
CASSHPGQGYGYTF
TGTGCCAGCAGTCATCCGGGACAGGGCTATGGCTACACCTTC
>few|TRBJ2-7|TRBV29-1|TRBD1
CSTRTGGLNEQYF
TGCAGCACCCGGACAGGGGGCTTAAACGAGCAGTACTTC
>NA|TRBJ2-2|TRBV27|NA
CASTSGGAGELFF
TGTGCCAGCACCTCCGGAGGGGCCGGGGAGCTGTTTTTT
>NA|TRBJ1-1|TRBV30|NA
CAWSEVPDEAFF
TGTGCCTGGAGTGAGGTTCCGGATGAAGCTTTCTTT
>NA|TRBJ2-3|TRBV7-3|NA
CASSLTRTTTQYF
TGTGCCAGCAGCTTAACCCGGACTACGACGCAGTATTTT
>NA|TRBJ2-1|TRBV11-3|TRBD2
CASSSGLAGGHRAYNEQFF
TGTGCCAGCAGCTCGGGACTAGCGGGGGGTCATCGCGCCTACAATGAGCAGTTCTTC
>NA|TRBJ2-7|TRBV11-2|NA
CASSLEPSYEQYF
TGTGCCAGCAGCTTAGAACCCTCCTACGAGCAGTACTTC
>NA|TRBJ1-1|TRBV7-3|NA
CASSLNANTEAFF
TGTGCCAGCAGCTTAAATGCAAACACTGAAGCTTTCTTT